What follows are 2 T cell receptor beta chains derived from one specimen sequenced in a study of cytomegalovirus exposure and HLA in healthy donors. The PCR employed 60 Vbeta primers together with 13 Jbeta primers. Using immunoSEQ multiplex PCR, the repertoire was profiled, and TCRdb retains in-frame clones only, with some absent. The sample has around 200,000 clones, around 80% seen once. The sequenced material came from PBMCs. These receptors were obtained from a middle-aged woman in good health and CMV-seronegative.

This chain uses TRBV2 with TRBJ1-5; 7 bases line up with TRBD1. CDR3 size: 15 residues. CDR1 is SNHLY and CDR2 is FYNNEI in the germline V gene. The V and J ends lost 7 bases and 1 base, in that order; junction bases with no gene match: 7. This CDR3 reads CASTDRARSNQPQHF. DNA for the CDR3: TGTGCCAGCACTGACAGGGCAAGGAGCAATCAGCCCCAGCATTTT.

This chain links TRBV28 with TRBJ1-1, with 7 bases identical to TRBD1. The CDR3 is 13 amino acids. The germline V gene has CDR1 MDHEN and CDR2 SYDVKM. The ends lost 5 bases at V and 6 bases at J; junction bases unmatched: 6. DNA of the CDR3: TGTGCCAGCAGTACGACAGGGATGGCTGAAGCTTTCTTT. Translated: CASSTTGMAEAFF.